This T cell receptor (beta chain) was captured by sequencing in a study of follicular helper T cells after annual influenza vaccination. TCRB was sequenced at Survey level resolution. Assay: immunoSEQ multiplex PCR; the TCRdb copy retains only in-frame clones and omits some. The data show around 1,300 clones, just under 80% seen once. Comments on this clone: Its cognate antigen is unknown.

Study conclusions and caveats: ICOS+CD38+ cTfh clonality tracked population frequency, and its change tracked circulating plasmablast change.

V lost 2 bases and J lost 3, with 12 bases in between. The CDR3 extends over 15 amino acids. In germline, CDR1 is SGHTA, CDR2 FQGNSA. Time point: 2015-2016 season, 7 days after influenza vaccination. Before and after seasonal inactivated influenza vaccination, adults gave blood for sorting CD4 subsets for sequencing. The receptor was isolated from an adult who received the influenza vaccine. This specimen was CXCR5+ CD38+ circulating T follicular helper cells from blood, taken 7 days after influenza vaccination. Specified subset: circulating Tfh, non-naive CD4+CXCR5+PD-1+ (ICOS+CD38+ or ICOS-CD38-). The chain joins TRBV7-2 to TRBJ2-3; tentatively, D is TRBD1 or TRBD2 (6 bases each). The CDR3 here is CASSLSQGRTDTQYF. CDR3 bases: TGTGCCAGCAGCTTAAGCCAGGGGAGGACAGATACGCAGTATTTT. The full variable domain, with the rest looked up from reference TRBV7-2 and TRBJ2-3, is GAGVSQSPSNKVTEKGKDVELRCDPISGHTALYWYRQSLGQGLEFLIYFQGNSAPDKSGLPSDRFSAERTGGSVSTLTIQRTQQEDSAVYLCASSLSQGRTDTQYFGPGTRLTVL.